A selection of T cell receptor beta chains follows, all from one sample in a study of post-analysis software for immune sequencing data. TCRdb passed the PCR reads through MiXCR, listing each CDR3 protein once. Of 600,000 to 750,000 distinct CDR3 sequences in the sample, approximately 59% were seen once. Sequenced material: blood. The origin of the receptors is a girl aged 2-10 years with multiple sclerosis. Each CDR3 is given with its conserved first and last residue. Each record gives: D gene, J gene, V gene, clone size, CDR3 DNA, CDR3 protein. The D gene is left open where the match is weak. A row's size may be missing; if present it is once, few, many or a size class.

TRBD1	TRBJ1-2	TRBV7-2	.	TGTGCCAGCAGACCCACTCGTTACAGGGGGAGAGGAGGCTACACCTTC	CASRPTRYRGRGGYTF
TRBD1	TRBJ1-5	TRBV12-3/TRBV12-4	.	TGTGCCAGCAGCAGAGACAGGGGGGATCAGCCCCAGCATTTT	CASSRDRGDQPQHF
.	TRBJ1-4	TRBV15	.	TGTGCCACCAGCCTGGGGATGGGAGAAAAACGGTTTTTT	CATSLGMGEKRFF
.	TRBJ2-1	TRBV4-2	.	TGTGCCAGCAGCCAAGAGACCAGCGCCGGTTACAATGAGCAGTTCTTC	CASSQETSAGYNEQFF
TRBD2	TRBJ2-7	TRBV7-9	.	TGTGCCAGCAGCTCCGGACTAGAGAAGCAGTACTTC	CASSSGLEKQYF
.	TRBJ2-1	TRBV4-1	.	TGCGCCAGCAGCCAAGTGGGCGGGACCGGCTACAATGAGCAGTTCTTC	CASSQVGGTGYNEQFF
.	TRBJ2-5	TRBV20-1	.	TGCAGTGCTAGATTTCCCCTGGGCCTTAAAGAGACCCAGTACTTC	CSARFPLGLKETQYF
.	TRBJ2-3	TRBV12-3/TRBV12-4	.	TGTGCCAGCAGTCAGACTAGCAGGGGGCGGACGCAGTATTTT	CASSQTSRGRTQYF
.	TRBJ2-1	TRBV7-9	.	TGTGCCAGCAGCCCAGAGTTTCCAAGCAATGAGCAGTTCTTC	CASSPEFPSNEQFF
TRBD2	TRBJ2-3	TRBV6-5	few	TGTGCCAGCGGAGGCTTGGGACTAGCGGGAGGGACGCAGTATTTT	CASGGLGLAGGTQYF
.	TRBJ2-7	TRBV29-1	.	TGCAGCGTTGAAGGTGGGGACGAGCAGTACTTC	CSVEGGDEQYF
TRBD2	TRBJ2-7	TRBV25-1	.	TGTGCCAGCAGTGAGCGCCGACAGAGAGGGACTAGCGGGCAGAGCCCCTACGAGCAGTACTTC	CASSERRQRGTSGQSPYEQYF
.	TRBJ2-1	TRBV10-1	.	TGCGCCAGCAGTGAGTTCGATAAGAATGAGCAGTTCTTC	CASSEFDKNEQFF
TRBD1	TRBJ2-1	TRBV12-3/TRBV12-4	.	TGTGCCAGCAGTCCGATAGGGGGACAGGGTCTGGGCAATGAGCAGTTCTTC	CASSPIGGQGLGNEQFF
TRBD2	TRBJ2-1	TRBV5-1	.	TGCGCCAGCAGTTCACCCGGGACTAGCGGTCACAATGAGCAGTTCTTC	CASSSPGTSGHNEQFF
.	TRBJ2-7	TRBV10-3	few	TGTGCCATCAGAGGAGCAACAGGGCTGTCCTACGAGCAGTACTTC	CAIRGATGLSYEQYF
.	TRBJ2-1	TRBV7-2	.	TGTGCCAGCAGCTTAGCCCCATCCCTGGAGCAGTTCTTC	CASSLAPSLEQFF
.	TRBJ2-5	TRBV11-2	.	TGTGCCAGCAGGTTCGCCGGGACGCTCCAAGAGACCCAGTACTTC	CASRFAGTLQETQYF
.	TRBJ1-2	TRBV12-3/TRBV12-4	few	TGTGCCAGCAGTTTCCGTCCCTCGAGAGATGGCTACACCTTC	CASSFRPSRDGYTF
TRBD2	TRBJ2-1	TRBV28	few	TGTGCCAGCAGCCCTTGGGGGACTAGCGGGAGAGGGTCCTACAATGAGCAGTTCTTC	CASSPWGTSGRGSYNEQFF
.	TRBJ1-1	TRBV7-9	.	TGTGCCAGCAGCTTAGGCTCCCCCTATGAAGCTTTCTTT	CASSLGSPYEAFF
.	TRBJ2-1	TRBV20-1	.	TGCAGTGCTCTCCACTGGGGGGCGGGGAAATACAATGAGCAGTTCTTC	CSALHWGAGKYNEQFF
.	TRBJ2-1	TRBV3-1	few	TGTGCCAGCAGCCTTTTCACAGGGACTGAGCAGTTCTTC	CASSLFTGTEQFF
TRBD1	TRBJ1-4	TRBV6-5	few	TGTGCCAGCTCCATACAGGGGCCACGGGAAAAACTGTTTTTT	CASSIQGPREKLFF
TRBD2	TRBJ2-2	TRBV29-1	few	TGCAGCGTTGAACCTAGCGGGCTACAGAACACCGGGGAGCTGTTTTTT	CSVEPSGLQNTGELFF
TRBD2	TRBJ2-5	TRBV20-1	.	TGCAGTGTGGCGAAAGTTAGCGGGGGGTTGCAAGAGACCCAGTACTTC	CSVAKVSGGLQETQYF
TRBD2	TRBJ2-1	TRBV20-1	.	TGCACTGCTCCCGGGGGCGGGGGGAATGAGCAGTTCTTC	CTAPGGGGNEQFF
.	TRBJ1-5	TRBV6-6	.	TGTGCCAGCAGTTACTCGCCGGACAGACCCAATCAGCCCCAGCATTTT	CASSYSPDRPNQPQHF
.	TRBJ1-2	TRBV12-3/TRBV12-4	few	TGTGCCAGCAGTTTTGGGGGCGGTAACTATGGCTACACCTTC	CASSFGGGNYGYTF
.	TRBJ1-6	TRBV29-1	.	TGCAGCGTTGGGGACGGATATTCACCCCTCCACTTT	CSVGDGYSPLHF
.	TRBJ2-1	TRBV6-2/TRBV6-3	few	TGTGCCAGCAGTTACCATTCTGGCAGCTCCTACAATGAGCAGTTCTTC	CASSYHSGSSYNEQFF
TRBD1	TRBJ1-2	TRBV11-2	.	TGTGCCAGCAGCTCCACTCGGGGGGACAGGGGAAAGGGGAACTATGGCTACACCTTC	CASSSTRGDRGKGNYGYTF
TRBD1	TRBJ2-1	TRBV6-5	.	TGTGCCAGCAGACCCCAGGGGGTGATCCACAATGAGCAGTTCTTC	CASRPQGVIHNEQFF
.	TRBJ2-3	TRBV6-2/TRBV6-3	.	TGTGCCAGCAGTTACTCGGGACGCGCCACGGACACAGATACGCAGTATTTT	CASSYSGRATDTDTQYF
TRBD1	TRBJ2-1	TRBV20-1	.	TGCAGTCCGGGACAGGGGAGTACCGATGAGCAGTTCTTC	CSPGQGSTDEQFF
.	TRBJ1-6	TRBV12-3/TRBV12-4	few	TGTGCCAGCAGTTTAAGAACGCAGGGTAATTCACCCCTCCACTTT	CASSLRTQGNSPLHF
.	TRBJ2-7	TRBV5-1	.	TGCGCCAGCAGCTTGGCCTCGATGGAACACGAGCAGTACTTC	CASSLASMEHEQYF
TRBD2	TRBJ2-1	TRBV7-9	.	TGTGCCGGCAGCTTTGTTGCCGGGACTAGCGGGATCGGTGAGCAGTTCTTC	CAGSFVAGTSGIGEQFF
.	TRBJ1-6	TRBV3-1	.	TGTGCCAGCAGCCCTTCAGGAGGACCCCTCCACTTT	CASSPSGGPLHF
.	TRBJ2-5	TRBV7-6	.	TGTGCCAGCAGCTGGGGGGACCACCAAGAGACCCAGTACTTC	CASSWGDHQETQYF
.	TRBJ1-2	TRBV13	.	TGTGCCGGCAGCTTAACAGGGAATGGCTACACCTTC	CAGSLTGNGYTF
.	TRBJ2-5	TRBV4-3	.	TGCGCCAGCAGCCAAGATCCTGGGGGGGGGCTGCTGGAGACCCAGTACTTC	CASSQDPGGGLLETQYF
.	TRBJ2-3	TRBV29-1	few	TGCAGCGTCTCCCTTATAGGCACAGATACGCAGTATTTT	CSVSLIGTDTQYF
.	TRBJ2-7	TRBV5-6	.	TGTGCCGGCAGCTTTCTCGGGGAAGGCGAGCAGTACTTC	CAGSFLGEGEQYF
.	TRBJ1-5	TRBV6-1	.	TGTGCCAGCAGTCAAGCTACAAATCAGCCCCAGCATTTT	CASSQATNQPQHF
.	TRBJ2-5	TRBV21-1	.	TGTGCCAGCAGCGAGTACCAGGGAAATGAAGAGACCCAGTACTTC	CASSEYQGNEETQYF
.	TRBJ1-2	TRBV6-5	.	TGTGCCAGCAGTTACCCAGGGAGGGAAGGCTACACCTTC	CASSYPGREGYTF
TRBD2	TRBJ2-3	TRBV12-3/TRBV12-4	.	TGTGCCAGCAGCCGACTAGCGGGGCCTAGCACAGATGCGCAGTATTTT	CASSRLAGPSTDAQYF
.	TRBJ2-1	TRBV24-1	.	TGTGCCACCAGTGACCTCCCGACGAGCTCCTACAATGAGCAGTTCTTC	CATSDLPTSSYNEQFF
.	TRBJ1-4	TRBV20-1	.	TGCAGTGCTAGAGGGCCGGCGGGGGATGAAAAACTGTTTTTT	CSARGPAGDEKLFF
.	TRBJ2-5	TRBV20-1	few	TGCAGTGCTCCCCTCGCGGATAGCGGCCAAGAGACCCAGTACTTC	CSAPLADSGQETQYF
TRBD2	TRBJ2-5	TRBV7-2	few	TGTGCCAGCAGTTACAGCGGGGGGGCAGGAGAGACCCAGTACTTC	CASSYSGGAGETQYF
TRBD1	TRBJ1-1	TRBV9	.	TGTGCCAGCAGCGTAGATCCGGGACAGGGGGTGAACACTGAAGCTTTCTTT	CASSVDPGQGVNTEAFF
.	TRBJ1-4	TRBV12-3/TRBV12-4	few	TGTGCCAGCAGTTTCATATCGACTAATGAAAAACTGTTTTTT	CASSFISTNEKLFF
.	TRBJ1-2	TRBV3-1	.	TGTGCCAGCAGCCAAGATCTTGGGAGTCCTAACTATGGCTACACCTTC	CASSQDLGSPNYGYTF
TRBD1	TRBJ2-6	TRBV20-1	.	TGCAGTGCTAGTGACAGGGCCTCTGGGGCCAACGTCCTGACTTTC	CSASDRASGANVLTF
TRBD2	TRBJ2-1	TRBV20-1	.	TGCAGTGCTAGGCCGGGGGGTGAGCAGTTCTTC	CSARPGGEQFF
.	TRBJ1-3	TRBV7-2	.	TGTGCCAGCAGCTTAGTAGGGCTTAGCTCTGGAAACACCATATATTTT	CASSLVGLSSGNTIYF
TRBD1	TRBJ2-3	TRBV6-2/TRBV6-3	.	TGTGCCAGCAGTTCATGGACAGGAGCGTCAGATACGCAGTATTTT	CASSSWTGASDTQYF
.	TRBJ2-1	TRBV5-1	.	TGCGCCAGCAGCTTGGACCTCGTCGGGGGTGGGGAGCAGTTCTTC	CASSLDLVGGGEQFF